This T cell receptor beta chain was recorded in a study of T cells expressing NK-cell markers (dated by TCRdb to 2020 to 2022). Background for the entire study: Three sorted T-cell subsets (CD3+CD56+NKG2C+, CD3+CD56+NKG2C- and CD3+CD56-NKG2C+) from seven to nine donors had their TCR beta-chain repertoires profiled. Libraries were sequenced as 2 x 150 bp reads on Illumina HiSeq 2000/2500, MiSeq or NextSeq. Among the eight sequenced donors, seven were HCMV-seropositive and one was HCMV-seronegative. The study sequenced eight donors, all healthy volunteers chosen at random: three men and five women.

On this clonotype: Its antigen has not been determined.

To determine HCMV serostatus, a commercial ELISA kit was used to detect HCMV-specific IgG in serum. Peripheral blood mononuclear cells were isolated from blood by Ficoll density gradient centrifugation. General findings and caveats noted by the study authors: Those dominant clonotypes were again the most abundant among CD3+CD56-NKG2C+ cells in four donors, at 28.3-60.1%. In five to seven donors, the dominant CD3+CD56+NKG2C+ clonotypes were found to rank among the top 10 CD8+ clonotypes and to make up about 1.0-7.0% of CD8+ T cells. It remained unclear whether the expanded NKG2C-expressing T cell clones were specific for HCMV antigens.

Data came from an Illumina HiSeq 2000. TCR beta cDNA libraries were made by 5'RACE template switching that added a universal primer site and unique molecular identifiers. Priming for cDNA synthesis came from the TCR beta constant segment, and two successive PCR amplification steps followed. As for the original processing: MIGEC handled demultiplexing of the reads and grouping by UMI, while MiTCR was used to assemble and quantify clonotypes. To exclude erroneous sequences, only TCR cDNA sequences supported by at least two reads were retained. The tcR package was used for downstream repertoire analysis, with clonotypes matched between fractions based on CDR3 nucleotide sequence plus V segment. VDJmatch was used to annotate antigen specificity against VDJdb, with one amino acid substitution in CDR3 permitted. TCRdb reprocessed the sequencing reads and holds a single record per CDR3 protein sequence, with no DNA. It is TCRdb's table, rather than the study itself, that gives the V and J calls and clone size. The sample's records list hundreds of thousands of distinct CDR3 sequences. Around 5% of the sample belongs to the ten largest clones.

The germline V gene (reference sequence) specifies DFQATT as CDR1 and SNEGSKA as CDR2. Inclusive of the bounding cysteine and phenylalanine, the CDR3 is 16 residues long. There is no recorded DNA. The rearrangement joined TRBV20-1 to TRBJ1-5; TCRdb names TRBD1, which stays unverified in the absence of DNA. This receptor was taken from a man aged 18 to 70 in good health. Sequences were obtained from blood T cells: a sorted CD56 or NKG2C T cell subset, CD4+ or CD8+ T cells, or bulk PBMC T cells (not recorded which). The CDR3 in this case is CSARAGRGASNQPQHF.